This T cell receptor beta chain originates from a study of OX40 agonist ivuxolimab in advanced cancers. V trimming: 0 bases; J trimming: 7 bases; junction bases outside the gene matches: 2. This CDR3 is 13 amino acids long. The germline gives CDR1 SGDLS, CDR2 YYNGEE. The data were produced by immunoSEQ multiplex PCR, yet TCRdb's version contains in-frame clones alone and is incomplete. The top ten clones hold approximately 2.3% of a sample with 80,000 or so clones, roughly 86% of them seen once. Sequences were derived from CD4+ or CD8+ T cells sorted from blood, sampled in a trial of the OX40 agonist ivuxolimab. The gene calls are TRBV9 and TRBJ2-3, with 7 positions matching TRBD2. The sequence derives from an adult with an advanced solid tumor such as melanoma, head and neck, liver or kidney cancer. This chain's CDR3 is CASSVGDYNTQYF. The CDR3, as DNA: TGTGCCAGCAGCGTAGGGGACTACAATACGCAGTATTTT.